In its sample, the clone carrying this T cell receptor beta chain was seen once. The data originate from a study of cytomegalovirus exposure and HLA in healthy donors. Primers: 60 Vbeta forward and 13 Jbeta reverse. Sequencing was performed with immunoSEQ multiplex PCR; in TCRdb, only in-frame clones are kept and a portion is missing. Altogether over 35,000 clones are present, about 70% being singletons, with the ten largest covering approximately 4%. The germline V gene encodes CDR1 MNHNY and CDR2 SVGAGI (reference sequence). The ends were cut back, 5 bases at V and 4 bases at J, with 8 bases in the middle. The CDR3 totals 12 residues.

This sequence joins TRBV6-6 and TRBJ1-2, with a weak D call TRBD1 (6 bases). This sequence originates from a man aged 40-50 years in good health and CMV-seronegative. The sequenced sample was PBMCs. The CDR3 protein is CASSMTGYGYTF. The DNA for the CDR3 is TGTGCCAGCAGTATGACAGGCTATGGCTACACCTTC.